The source of this TCR beta chain is a study of blood T cell repertoires in COVID-19. Across the study: In each case, the material was cDNA or gDNA derived from T cells, B-cell-depleted T cells, or PBMCs.

Germline loops: CDR1 SGHTA, CDR2 FQGNSA. V was clipped by 0 bases and J by 6 bases, with 15 bases between them. The CDR3 is 16 amino acids. Authors' processing steps: Amplification of reference gene primers was used by the study to estimate nucleated cell counts. Sequenced by immunoSEQ multiplex PCR; TCRdb stores in-frame clones only, minus some. Clonal size and the V and J genes are those of that table, whereas D and trimming came from the DNA. The data contain 7,000 to 8,500 clones, almost 90% of them singletons. The clonotype was recovered from a woman aged 45-59 years with active or convalescent COVID-19. The J gene is TRBJ2-4, the V gene TRBV7-2; D perhaps matches TRBD2 (6 bases). Sequencing was carried out using peripheral blood. DNA for the CDR3: TGTGCCAGCAGCTTAGCGGCAGGGACTTTGGGAAACATTCAGTACTTC. This sequence encodes CASSLAAGTLGNIQYF.